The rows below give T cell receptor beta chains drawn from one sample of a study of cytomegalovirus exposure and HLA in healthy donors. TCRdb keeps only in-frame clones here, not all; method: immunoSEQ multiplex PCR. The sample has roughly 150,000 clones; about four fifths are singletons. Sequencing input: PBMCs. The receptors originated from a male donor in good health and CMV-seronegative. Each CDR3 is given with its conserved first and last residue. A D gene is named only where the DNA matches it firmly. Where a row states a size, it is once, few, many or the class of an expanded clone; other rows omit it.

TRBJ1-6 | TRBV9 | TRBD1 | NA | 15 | CASSSRQGSNSPLHF | TGTGCCAGCAGCTCAAGACAGGGCTCTAATTCACCCCTCCACTTT
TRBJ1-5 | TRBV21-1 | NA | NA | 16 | CASSTSMTREYQPQHF | TGTGCCAGCAGCACGTCTATGACCAGGGAATATCAGCCCCAGCATTTT
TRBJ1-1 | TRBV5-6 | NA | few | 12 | CASSLAAAEAFF | TGTGCCAGCAGCTTGGCCGCGGCTGAAGCTTTCTTT
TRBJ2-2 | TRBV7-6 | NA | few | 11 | CASSSTGELFF | TGTGCCAGCAGCTCGACCGGGGAGCTGTTTTTT
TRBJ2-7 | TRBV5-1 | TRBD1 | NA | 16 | CASSFDGQGGSYEQYF | TGCGCCAGCAGCTTCGATGGACAGGGAGGATCCTACGAGCAGTACTTC
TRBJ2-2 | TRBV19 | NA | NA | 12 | CASSYRPGELFF | TGTGCCAGCTCCTACCGTCCCGGGGAGCTGTTTTTT
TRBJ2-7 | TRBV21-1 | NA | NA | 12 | CASRGQTYEQYF | TGTGCCAGCAGGGGGCAAACCTACGAGCAGTACTTC
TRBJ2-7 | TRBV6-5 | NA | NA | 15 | CASSYSTGKNYEQYF | TGTGCCAGCAGTTACTCGACAGGTAAAAACTACGAGCAGTACTTC
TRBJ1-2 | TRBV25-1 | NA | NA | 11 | CASRTGRGYTF | TGTGCCAGCCGGACGGGGAGAGGCTACACCTTC
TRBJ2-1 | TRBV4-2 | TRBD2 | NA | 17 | CASSQERTSGGSNEQFF | TGTGCCAGCAGCCAAGAAAGGACTAGCGGGGGGTCCAATGAGCAGTTCTTC
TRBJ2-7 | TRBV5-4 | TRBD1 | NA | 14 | CASSFDRGTYEQYF | TGTGCCAGCAGCTTCGACAGGGGAACCTACGAGCAGTACTTC
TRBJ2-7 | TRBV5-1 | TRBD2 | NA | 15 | CASSLNSGSSYEQYF | TGCGCCAGCAGCTTGAATAGCGGGAGTTCGTACGAGCAGTACTTC
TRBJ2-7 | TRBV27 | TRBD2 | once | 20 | CASSFGGTSGIWNPPYEQYF | TGTGCCAGCAGTTTCGGGGGGACTAGCGGGATCTGGAACCCTCCTTACGAGCAGTACTTC
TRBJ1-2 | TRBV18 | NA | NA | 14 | CASSPPQGNYGYTF | TGTGCCAGCTCACCTCCGCAGGGGAACTATGGCTACACCTTC
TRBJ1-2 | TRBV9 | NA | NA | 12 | CASSVDEGGYTF | TGTGCCAGCAGCGTAGATGAGGGTGGCTACACCTTC
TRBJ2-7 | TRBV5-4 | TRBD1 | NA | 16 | CASSLELRTGSYEQYF | TGTGCCAGCAGCTTAGAGTTGCGGACAGGGTCCTACGAGCAGTACTTC
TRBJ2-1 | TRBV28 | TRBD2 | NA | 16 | CASSLLGTSAINEQFF | TGTGCCAGCAGTTTATTAGGGACTAGCGCTATCAATGAGCAGTTCTTC